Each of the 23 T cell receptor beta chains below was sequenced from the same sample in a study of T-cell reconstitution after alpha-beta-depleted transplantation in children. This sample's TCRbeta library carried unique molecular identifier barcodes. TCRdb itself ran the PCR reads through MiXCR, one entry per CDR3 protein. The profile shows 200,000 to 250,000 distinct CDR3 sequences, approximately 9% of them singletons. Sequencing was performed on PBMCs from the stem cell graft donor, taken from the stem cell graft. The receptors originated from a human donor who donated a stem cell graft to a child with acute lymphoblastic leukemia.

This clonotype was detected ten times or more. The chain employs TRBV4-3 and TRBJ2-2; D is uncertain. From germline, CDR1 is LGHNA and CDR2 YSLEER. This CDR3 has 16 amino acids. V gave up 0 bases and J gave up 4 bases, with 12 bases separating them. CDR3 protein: CASSQDLGQRTGELFF. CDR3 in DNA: TGCGCCAGCAGCCAAGACTTGGGCCAGCGCACCGGGGAGCTGTTTTTT.

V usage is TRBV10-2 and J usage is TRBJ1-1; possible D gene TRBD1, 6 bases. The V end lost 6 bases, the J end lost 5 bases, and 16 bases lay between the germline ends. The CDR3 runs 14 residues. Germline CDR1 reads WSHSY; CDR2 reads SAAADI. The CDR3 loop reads CASSLLQGRTEAFF. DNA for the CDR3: TGCGCCAGCAGCCTTTTGCAGGGGAGGACTGAAGCTTTCTTT.

The CDR3 nucleotides read TGCAGCGTTGAAGACAGTTACTATGGCTACACCTTC. This sequence encodes CSVEDSYYGYTF. The chain recombines TRBV29-1 with TRBJ1-2; D gene ambiguous. With 0 bases removed from V and 3 bases from J, the gap between germline ends came to 5 bases. In germline, CDR1 is SQVTM, CDR2 ANQGSEA. This CDR3 contains 12 residues.

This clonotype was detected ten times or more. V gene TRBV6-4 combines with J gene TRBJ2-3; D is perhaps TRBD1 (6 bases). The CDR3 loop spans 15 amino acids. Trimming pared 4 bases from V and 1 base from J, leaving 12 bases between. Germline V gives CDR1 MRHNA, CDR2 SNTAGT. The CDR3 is CASSVGQGRTDTQYF. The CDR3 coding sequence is TGTGCCAGCAGTGTGGGTCAGGGGCGCACAGATACGCAGTATTTT.

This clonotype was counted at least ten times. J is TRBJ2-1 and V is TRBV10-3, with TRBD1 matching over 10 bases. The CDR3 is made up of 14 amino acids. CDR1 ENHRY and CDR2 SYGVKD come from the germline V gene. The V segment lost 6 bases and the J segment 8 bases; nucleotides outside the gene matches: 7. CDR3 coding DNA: TGTGCCATCAGCCCGGGACAGGGGCACGATGAGCAGTTCTTC. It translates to CAISPGQGHDEQFF.

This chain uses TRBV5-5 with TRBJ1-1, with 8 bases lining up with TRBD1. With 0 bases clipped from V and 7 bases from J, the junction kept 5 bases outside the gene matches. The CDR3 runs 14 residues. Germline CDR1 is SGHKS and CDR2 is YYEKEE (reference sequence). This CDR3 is CASSLGRGPGEAFF. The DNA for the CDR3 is TGTGCCAGCAGCTTGGGCAGGGGGCCTGGTGAAGCTTTCTTT.

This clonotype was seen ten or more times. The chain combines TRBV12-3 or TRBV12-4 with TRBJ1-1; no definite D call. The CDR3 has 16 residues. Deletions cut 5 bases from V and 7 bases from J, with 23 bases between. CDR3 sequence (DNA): TGTGCCAGCAGTCTGACAAGGACTGCCAGCGAGGATGAAGCTTTCTTT. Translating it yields CASSLTRTASEDEAFF.

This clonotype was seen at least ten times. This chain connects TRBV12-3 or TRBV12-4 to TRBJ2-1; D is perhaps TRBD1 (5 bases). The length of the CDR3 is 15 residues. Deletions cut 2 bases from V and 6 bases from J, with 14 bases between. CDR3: CASSLRQGEANEQFF. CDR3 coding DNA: TGTGCCAGCAGTTTAAGGCAGGGCGAGGCCAATGAGCAGTTCTTC.

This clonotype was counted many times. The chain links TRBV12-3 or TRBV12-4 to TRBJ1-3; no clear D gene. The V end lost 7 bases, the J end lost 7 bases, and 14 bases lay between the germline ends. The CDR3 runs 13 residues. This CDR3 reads CASKPHLGNTIYF. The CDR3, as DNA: TGTGCCAGCAAACCCCATTTGGGTAACACCATATATTTT.

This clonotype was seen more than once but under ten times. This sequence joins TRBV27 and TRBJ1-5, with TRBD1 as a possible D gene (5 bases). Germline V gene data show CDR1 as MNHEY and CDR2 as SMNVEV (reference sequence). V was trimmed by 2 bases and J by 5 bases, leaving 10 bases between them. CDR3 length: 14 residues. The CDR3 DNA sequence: TGTGCCAGCAGTTTAACCAGGGAACATCAGCCCCAGCATTTT. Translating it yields CASSLTREHQPQHF.

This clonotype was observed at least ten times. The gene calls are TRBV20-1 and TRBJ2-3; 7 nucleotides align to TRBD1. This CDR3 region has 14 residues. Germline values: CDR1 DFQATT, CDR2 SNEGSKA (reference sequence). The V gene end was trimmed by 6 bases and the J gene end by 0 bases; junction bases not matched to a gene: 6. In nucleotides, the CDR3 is TGCAGTGCAGTGACAGGGTCTAGCACAGATACGCAGTATTTT. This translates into CSAVTGSSTDTQYF.

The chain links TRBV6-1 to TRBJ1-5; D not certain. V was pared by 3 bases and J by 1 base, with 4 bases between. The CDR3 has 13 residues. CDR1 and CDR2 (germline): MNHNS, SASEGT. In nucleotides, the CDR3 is TGTGCCAGCAGTGATTTCAGCAATCAGCCCCAGCATTTT. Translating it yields CASSDFSNQPQHF.

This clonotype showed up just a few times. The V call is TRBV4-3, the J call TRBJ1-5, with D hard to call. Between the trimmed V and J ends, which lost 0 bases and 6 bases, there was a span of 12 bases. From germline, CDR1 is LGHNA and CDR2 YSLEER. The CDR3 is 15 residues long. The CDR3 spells CASSQEAFVGQPQHF. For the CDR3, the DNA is TGCGCCAGCAGCCAAGAGGCGTTTGTGGGTCAGCCCCAGCATTTT.

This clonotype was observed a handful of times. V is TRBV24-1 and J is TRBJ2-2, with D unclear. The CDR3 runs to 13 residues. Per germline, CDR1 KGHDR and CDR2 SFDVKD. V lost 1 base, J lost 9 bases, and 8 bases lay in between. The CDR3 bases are TGTGCCACCAGTGATTTTGGCAGCCGGGAGCTGTTTTTT. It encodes CATSDFGSRELFF.

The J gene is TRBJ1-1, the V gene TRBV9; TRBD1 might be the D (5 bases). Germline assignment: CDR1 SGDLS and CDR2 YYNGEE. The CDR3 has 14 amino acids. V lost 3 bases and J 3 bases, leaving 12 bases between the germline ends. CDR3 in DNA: TGTGCCAGCAGCGGGCAGGGCGGATACACTGAAGCTTTCTTT. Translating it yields CASSGQGGYTEAFF.

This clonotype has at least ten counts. CDR3 in amino acids: CSARDGAGATEAFF. CDR3 in DNA: TGCAGTGCTAGAGATGGGGCCGGGGCCACTGAAGCTTTCTTT. The gene calls are TRBV20-1 and TRBJ1-1; TRBD1 is a possible D gene (5 bases). This CDR3 region has 14 residues. Trimming left V 0 bases short and J 4 bases short, with 12 bases between. Germline CDR1 is DFQATT and CDR2 is SNEGSKA (reference sequence).

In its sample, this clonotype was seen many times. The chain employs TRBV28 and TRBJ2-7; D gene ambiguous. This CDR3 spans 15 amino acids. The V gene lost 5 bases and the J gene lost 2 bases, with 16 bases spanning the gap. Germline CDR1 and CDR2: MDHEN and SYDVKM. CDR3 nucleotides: TGTGCCAGCAGTCCCCATCGGGTCACCGCCTACGAGCAGTACTTC. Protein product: CASSPHRVTAYEQYF.

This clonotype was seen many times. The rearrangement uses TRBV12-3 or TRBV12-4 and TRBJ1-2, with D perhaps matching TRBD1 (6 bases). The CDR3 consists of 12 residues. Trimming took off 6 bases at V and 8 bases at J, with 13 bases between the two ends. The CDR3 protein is CASSGGHWGYTF. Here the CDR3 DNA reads TGTGCCAGCAGCGGGGGGCATTGGGGCTACACCTTC.

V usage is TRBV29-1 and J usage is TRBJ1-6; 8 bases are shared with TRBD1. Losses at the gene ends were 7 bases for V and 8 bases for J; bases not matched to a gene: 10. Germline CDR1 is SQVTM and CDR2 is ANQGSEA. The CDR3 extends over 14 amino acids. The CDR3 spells CSARNGQGDSPLHF. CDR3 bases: TGCAGCGCTCGTAACGGACAGGGCGATTCACCCCTCCACTTT.

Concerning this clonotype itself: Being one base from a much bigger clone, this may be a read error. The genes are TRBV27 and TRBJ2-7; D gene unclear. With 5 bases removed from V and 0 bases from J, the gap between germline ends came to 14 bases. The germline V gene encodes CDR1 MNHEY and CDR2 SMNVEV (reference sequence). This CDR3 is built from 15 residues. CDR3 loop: CASSPRSSPSYEQYV. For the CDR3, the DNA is TGTGCCAGCAGTCCCCGGAGCAGCCCCTCCTACGAGCAGTACGTC.

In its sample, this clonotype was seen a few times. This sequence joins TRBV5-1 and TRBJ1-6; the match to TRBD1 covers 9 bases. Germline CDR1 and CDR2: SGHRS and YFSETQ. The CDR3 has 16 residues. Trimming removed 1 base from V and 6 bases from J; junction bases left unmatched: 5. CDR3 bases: TGCGCCAGCAGCTTGCCGGGACAGGGTCTTAATTCACCCCTCCACTTT. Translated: CASSLPGQGLNSPLHF.

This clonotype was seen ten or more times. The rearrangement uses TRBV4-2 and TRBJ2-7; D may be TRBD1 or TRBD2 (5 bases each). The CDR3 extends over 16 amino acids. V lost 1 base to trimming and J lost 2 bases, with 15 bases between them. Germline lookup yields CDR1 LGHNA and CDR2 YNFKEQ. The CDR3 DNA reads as TGTGCCAGCAGCCAAGGCCTGGGTCCGGGACCCTACGAGCAGTACTTC. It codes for CASSQGLGPGPYEQYF.

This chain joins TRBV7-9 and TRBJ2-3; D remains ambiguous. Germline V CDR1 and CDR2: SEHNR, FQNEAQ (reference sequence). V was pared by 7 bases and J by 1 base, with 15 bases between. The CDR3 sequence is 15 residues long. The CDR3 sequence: CASTRPTLGTDTQYF. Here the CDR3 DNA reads TGTGCCAGCACCCGTCCCACTTTAGGCACAGATACGCAGTATTTT.